A single sample is the source of the 22 T cell receptor beta chains below, sequenced in a study of blood T cell repertoires in COVID-19. Assay: immunoSEQ multiplex PCR; the TCRdb copy retains only in-frame clones and omits some. The sample gives 150,000 to 200,000 clones, over 75% of which show up once; roughly 1.1% is in the top ten. Sequenced sample: peripheral blood. Receptors were obtained from a man between 60 and 75 years old who had recovered from COVID-19.

The chain is built from TRBV20-1 and TRBJ2-1, with D possibly being TRBD2 (5 bases). V dropped 3 bases and J dropped 0 bases, with 12 bases sitting between them. The CDR3 contains 15 residues. CDR1 is DFQATT, CDR2 SNEGSKA, per germline (reference sequence). The CDR3 loop reads CSASEGLSSYNEQFF. The CDR3 bases are TGCAGTGCTAGTGAGGGCCTAAGCTCCTACAATGAGCAGTTCTTC.

J is TRBJ2-1 and V is TRBV24-1, with 8 bases matching TRBD2. Trimming took 5 bases from V and 7 from J; bases not matched to a gene: 9. Germline V gene lookup returns CDR1 KGHDR and CDR2 SFDVKD. CDR3 size: 15 residues. The CDR3 reads CATSASGGARNEQFF. The CDR3 DNA is TGTGCCACCAGTGCTTCCGGGGGGGCCAGGAATGAGCAGTTCTTC.

Comments on this clone: An end of the junction differs from the germline gene, which may be a read error. The chain uses TRBV19 and TRBJ1-1, with 12 bases that match TRBD1. The CDR3 length is 13 residues. CDR1 is LNHDA, CDR2 SQIVND, per germline (reference sequence). This CDR3 is CASSTRDRGLEGF. DNA of the CDR3: TGTGCCAGTAGTACCCGGGACAGGGGGCTGGAGGGGTTT.

A single count supports this clone. The chain recombines TRBV5-8 with TRBJ1-3; D uncertain. Germline V gene lookup returns CDR1 SGHTS and CDR2 YDEGEE. Trimming cost V 3 bases and J 4 bases, with 5 bases left between them. This CDR3 is 12 amino acids long. DNA for the CDR3: TGTGCCAGCAGCTCCTTAGGAAACACCATATATTTT. Translated: CASSSLGNTIYF.

The V call is TRBV23-1, the J call TRBJ1-6; tentative D call: TRBD1 (5 bases). TRBV23-1 is labeled an ORF, and its function is uncertain. Trimming stripped 6 bases from V and 13 bases from J, with 19 bases between. The CDR3 has 14 amino acids. The CDR3 region is CASSEQWGVSPLHF. CDR3 nucleotide sequence: TGCGCCAGCAGCGAGCAGTGGGGGGTTTCGCCCCTCCACTTT.

V usage is TRBV12-3 or TRBV12-4 and J usage is TRBJ1-5, with 9 bases identical to TRBD1. The CDR3 has 13 amino acids. Trimming removed 6 bases from V and 5 bases from J; junction bases left unmatched: 2. For the CDR3, the DNA is TGTGCCAGCAGGGACAGGGGAGATCAGCCCCAGCATTTT. Translation: CASRDRGDQPQHF.

The chain joins TRBV7-9 to TRBJ2-4, with 7 bases that match TRBD1. The germline CDR1 and CDR2 sequences are SEHNR and FQNEAQ (reference sequence). The CDR3 runs 18 residues. V lost 0 bases to trimming and J lost 2 bases; unmatched junction nucleotides: 10. The CDR3 DNA reads TGTGCCAGCAGCTTAGCGCTTGGGACAGACCTGACCAAAAACATTCAGTACTTC. Translating it yields CASSLALGTDLTKNIQYF.

V is TRBV24-1 and J is TRBJ2-3, with 12 bases lining up with TRBD2. The length of the CDR3 is 16 residues. V shed 5 bases and J 2 bases; nucleotides not matched to a gene: 4. Germline V gives CDR1 KGHDR, CDR2 SFDVKD. CDR3 amino acids: CATSGTSGDPTDTQYF. DNA for the CDR3: TGTGCCACCAGTGGGACTAGCGGGGACCCCACAGATACGCAGTATTTT.

V is TRBV5-4 and J is TRBJ1-6, with D perhaps TRBD1 (6 bases). The CDR3 length is 14 residues. The germline gives CDR1 SGHNT, CDR2 YYREEE (reference sequence). The V end was cut by 4 bases, the J end by 9 bases, with 14 bases between. The CDR3 sequence: CASSTYRDSSPLHF. In DNA form, the CDR3 reads TGTGCCAGCAGCACCTACAGGGATAGTTCACCCCTCCACTTT.

J is TRBJ1-1 and V is TRBV5-1; 9 nucleotides line up with TRBD1. CDR1 SGHRS and CDR2 YFSETQ come from the germline V gene. CDR3 length: 18 residues. Trimming at V came to 0 bases and at J to 0 bases, leaving 9 bases not matched to a gene. This CDR3 reads CASSLEGTGHGMNTEAFF. The CDR3 DNA reads TGCGCCAGCAGCTTGGAGGGGACAGGGCATGGGATGAACACTGAAGCTTTCTTT.

This clone was counted once. The chain has TRBV18 and TRBJ1-2; D is perhaps TRBD1 (6 bases). Germline CDR1 is KGHSH and CDR2 is LQKENI. The germline V and J ends were trimmed by 3 bases and 0 bases, with 11 bases remaining between them. CDR3 length: 15 amino acids. Here the CDR3 DNA reads TGTGCCAGCTCACCCGCGGACAGCGCTAACTATGGCTACACCTTC. This translates into CASSPADSANYGYTF.

The chain has TRBV6-5 and TRBJ2-2; 8 bases line up with TRBD2. CDR3 length equals 15 residues. Germline V lookup: CDR1 MNHEY, CDR2 SVGAGI. The junction had 5 bases not matched to a gene; V was cut back by 4 bases and J by 4 bases. The CDR3 spells CASSFRTSTTGELFF. The CDR3 DNA is TGTGCCAGCAGTTTCCGGACTAGCACCACCGGGGAGCTGTTTTTT.

This chain links TRBV29-1 with TRBJ1-2; D is perhaps TRBD1 (6 bases). The CDR3 runs 13 residues. V was pared by 6 bases and J by 2 bases, with 13 bases between. From germline, CDR1 is SQVTM and CDR2 ANQGSEA. CDR3 in DNA: TGCAGCGTCGCTGCGGGGGGCAACTATGGCTACACCTTC. It specifies CSVAAGGNYGYTF.

The chain joins TRBV6-6 to TRBJ1-6, with 9 positions matching TRBD1. With 8 bases clipped from V and 8 bases from J, the junction kept 7 bases outside the gene matches. The CDR3 runs to 14 residues. The germline CDR1 and CDR2 sequences are MNHNY and SVGAGI (reference sequence). The CDR3 protein is CASAYRGQDSPLHF. The CDR3 DNA reads TGTGCCAGCGCATACAGGGGGCAAGATTCACCCCTCCACTTT.

This clone has a handful of counts. The chain is built from TRBV7-6 and TRBJ1-3; 9 nucleotides agree with TRBD1. V dropped 4 bases and J dropped 2; count of bases not matched to a gene: 9. Germline V gene data show CDR1 as SGHVS and CDR2 as FNYEAQ. The CDR3 has 17 amino acids. Written as DNA, the CDR3 is TGTGCCAGCAGCTCCTACACCGGGACAGGGCCTGGAAACACCATATATTTT. Residues: CASSSYTGTGPGNTIYF.

The rearrangement uses TRBV19 and TRBJ2-2, with a tentative D call TRBD2 (6 bases). Trimming pared 4 bases from V and 0 bases from J, leaving 12 bases between. Germline values: CDR1 LNHDA, CDR2 SQIVND (reference sequence). This CDR3 comprises 16 residues. The CDR3 coding sequence is TGTGCCAGTAGTACCCCAACGGGGGCGAACACCGGGGAGCTGTTTTTT. Translating gives CASSTPTGANTGELFF.

V usage is TRBV2 and J usage is TRBJ1-5; D is ambiguous. Germline lookup yields CDR1 SNHLY and CDR2 FYNNEI. The CDR3 has 14 amino acids. Between the trimmed V and J ends, which lost 1 base and 8 bases, there was a span of 12 bases. CDR3 protein: CASSEVRGGEPQHF. The CDR3 DNA is TGTGCCAGCAGTGAAGTTCGGGGTGGTGAGCCCCAGCATTTT.

This rearrangement joins TRBV7-2 to TRBJ1-5; a possible D gene is TRBD1 (5 bases). Trimming took 1 base from V and 5 from J, leaving 12 bases between them. The germline V gene encodes CDR1 SGHTA and CDR2 FQGNSA. The CDR3 has 15 amino acids. The CDR3 DNA reads as TGTGCCAGCAGCTTAGTGTTTCAGGGCTATCAGCCCCAGCATTTT. Amino acids: CASSLVFQGYQPQHF.

The chain carries TRBV6-5 and TRBJ1-6; D gene unclear. This CDR3 is 15 amino acids long. Trimming pared 7 bases from V and 9 bases from J, leaving 19 bases between. Per the germline V gene, CDR1 is MNHEY and CDR2 is SVGAGI. CDR3 residues: CASTRGWTAISPLHF. The CDR3 bases are TGTGCCAGCACTCGGGGTTGGACGGCCATTTCACCCCTCCACTTT.

The rearrangement links TRBV7-6 to TRBJ2-7; D remains ambiguous. This CDR3 spans 14 amino acids. Trimming cost V 1 base and J 1 base, with 8 bases left between them. The V gene's germline CDR1 is SGHVS and CDR2 FNYEAQ. The CDR3 DNA is TGTGCCAGCAGCTTAGTAGGCGGATCCTACGAGCAGTACTTC. It is translated as CASSLVGGSYEQYF.

The V and J genes are TRBV5-8 and TRBJ2-4; 9 positions match TRBD1. The V segment lost 3 bases and the J segment 3 bases; nucleotides outside the gene matches: 4. CDR3 length: 15 amino acids. Looked up from germline, CDR1 is SGHTS and CDR2 is YDEGEE. The CDR3 DNA sequence: TGTGCCAGCAGCTCGACAGGGGGGATCAAAAACATTCAGTACTTC. Protein product: CASSSTGGIKNIQYF.

The chain recombines TRBV24-1 with TRBJ2-5; a possible D gene is TRBD2 (7 bases). Per germline, CDR1 KGHDR and CDR2 SFDVKD. Deletions cut 9 bases from V and 4 bases from J, with 14 bases between. This CDR3 contains 13 residues. The chain's CDR3 is CATGGAYRETQYF. CDR3 DNA: TGTGCCACCGGGGGGGCCTATCGAGAGACCCAGTACTTC.